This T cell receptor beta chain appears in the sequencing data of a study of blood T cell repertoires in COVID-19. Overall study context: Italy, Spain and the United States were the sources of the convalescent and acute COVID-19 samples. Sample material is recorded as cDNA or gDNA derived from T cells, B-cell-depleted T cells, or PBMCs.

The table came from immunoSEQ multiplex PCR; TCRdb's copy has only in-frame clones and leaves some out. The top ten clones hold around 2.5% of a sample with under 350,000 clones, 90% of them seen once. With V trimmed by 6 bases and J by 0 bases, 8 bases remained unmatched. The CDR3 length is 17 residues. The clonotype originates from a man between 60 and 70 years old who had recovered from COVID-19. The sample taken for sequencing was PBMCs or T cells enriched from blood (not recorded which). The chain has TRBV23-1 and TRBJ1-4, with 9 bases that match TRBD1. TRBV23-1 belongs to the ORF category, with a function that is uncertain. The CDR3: CASSPGGQGATNEKLFF. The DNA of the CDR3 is TGCGCCAGCAGCCCCGGGGGACAGGGTGCAACTAATGAAAAACTGTTTTTT.